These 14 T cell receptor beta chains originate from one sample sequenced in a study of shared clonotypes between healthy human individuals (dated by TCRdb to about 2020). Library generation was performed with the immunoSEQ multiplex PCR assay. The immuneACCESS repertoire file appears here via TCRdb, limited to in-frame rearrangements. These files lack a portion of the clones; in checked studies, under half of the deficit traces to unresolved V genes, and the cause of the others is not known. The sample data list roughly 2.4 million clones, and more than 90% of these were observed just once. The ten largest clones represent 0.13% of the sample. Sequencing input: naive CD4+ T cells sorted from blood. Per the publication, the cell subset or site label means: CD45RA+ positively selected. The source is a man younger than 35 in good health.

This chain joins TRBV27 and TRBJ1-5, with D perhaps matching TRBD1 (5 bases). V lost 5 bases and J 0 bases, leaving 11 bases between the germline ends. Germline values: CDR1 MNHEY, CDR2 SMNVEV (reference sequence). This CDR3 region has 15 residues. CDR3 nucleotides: TGTGCCAGCAGTCAAGGGACGGTTAGCAATCAGCCCCAGCATTTT. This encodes CASSQGTVSNQPQHF.

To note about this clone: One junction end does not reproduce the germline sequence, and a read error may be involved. In DNA form, the CDR3 reads TGTGCCAGCAGAGAAGCCGGGACAGGGGACACCGGGGAGCTGTTTTTT. It yields the protein CASREAGTGDTGELFF. The rearrangement joins TRBV6-1 to TRBJ2-2, with TRBD1 matching over 10 bases. Germline V gene sequence: CDR1 MNHNS, CDR2 SASEGT. CDR3 length equals 16 residues.

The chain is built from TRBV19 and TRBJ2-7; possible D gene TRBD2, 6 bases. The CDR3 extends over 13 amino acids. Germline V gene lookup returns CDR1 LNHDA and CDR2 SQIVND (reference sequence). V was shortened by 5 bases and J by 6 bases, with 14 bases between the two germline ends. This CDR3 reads CASSRDSTLEQYF. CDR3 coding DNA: TGTGCCAGTAGTCGGGACTCCACCCTCGAGCAGTACTTC.

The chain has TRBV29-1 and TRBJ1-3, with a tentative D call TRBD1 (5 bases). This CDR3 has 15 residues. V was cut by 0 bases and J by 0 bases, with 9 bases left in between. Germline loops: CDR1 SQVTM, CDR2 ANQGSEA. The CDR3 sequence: CSVEDLGTSGNTIYF. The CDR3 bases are TGCAGCGTTGAAGATCTCGGGACCTCTGGAAACACCATATATTTT.

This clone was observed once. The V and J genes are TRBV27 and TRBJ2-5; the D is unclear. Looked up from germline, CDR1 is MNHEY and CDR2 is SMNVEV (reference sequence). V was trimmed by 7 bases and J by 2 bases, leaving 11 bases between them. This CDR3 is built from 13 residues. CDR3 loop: CASTHGKQETQYF. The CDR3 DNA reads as TGTGCCAGCACGCACGGAAAGCAAGAGACCCAGTACTTC.

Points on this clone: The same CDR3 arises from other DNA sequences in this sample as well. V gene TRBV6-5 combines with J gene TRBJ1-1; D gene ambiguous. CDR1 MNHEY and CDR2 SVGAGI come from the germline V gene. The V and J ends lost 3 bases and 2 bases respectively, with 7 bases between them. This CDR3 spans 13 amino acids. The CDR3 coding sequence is TGTGCCAGCAGTTATACAGCCAACACTGAAGCTTTCTTT. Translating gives CASSYTANTEAFF.

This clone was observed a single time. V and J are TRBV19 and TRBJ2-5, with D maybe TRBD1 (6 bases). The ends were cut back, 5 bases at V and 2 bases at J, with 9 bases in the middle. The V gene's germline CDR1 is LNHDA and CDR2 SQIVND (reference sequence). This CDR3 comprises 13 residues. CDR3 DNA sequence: TGTGCCAGTAGTGGGCAGGGGCAAGAGACCCAGTACTTC. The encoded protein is CASSGQGQETQYF.

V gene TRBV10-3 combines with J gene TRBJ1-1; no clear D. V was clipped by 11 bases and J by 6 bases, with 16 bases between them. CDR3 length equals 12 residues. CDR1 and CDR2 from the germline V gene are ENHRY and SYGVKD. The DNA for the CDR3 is TGTGCCGTAAGCGGGCCTGCGGCTGAAGCTTTCTTT. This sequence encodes CAVSGPAAEAFF.

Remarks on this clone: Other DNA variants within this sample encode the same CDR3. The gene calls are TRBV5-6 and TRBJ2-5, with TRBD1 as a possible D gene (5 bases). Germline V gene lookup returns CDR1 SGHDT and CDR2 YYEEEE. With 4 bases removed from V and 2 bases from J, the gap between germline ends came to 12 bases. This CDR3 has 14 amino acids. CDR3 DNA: TGTGCCAGCAGCCTCCGGACACCTCAAGAGACCCAGTACTTC. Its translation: CASSLRTPQETQYF.

CDR3 residues: CASSPPYTNTEAFF. The DNA of the CDR3 is TGTGCCAGCTCACCACCGTACACCAACACTGAAGCTTTCTTT. The rearrangement links TRBV18 to TRBJ1-1; D unresolved. The germline V gene has CDR1 KGHSH and CDR2 LQKENI. Between the trimmed V and J ends, which lost 0 bases and 2 bases, there was a span of 7 bases. The CDR3 is 14 residues long.

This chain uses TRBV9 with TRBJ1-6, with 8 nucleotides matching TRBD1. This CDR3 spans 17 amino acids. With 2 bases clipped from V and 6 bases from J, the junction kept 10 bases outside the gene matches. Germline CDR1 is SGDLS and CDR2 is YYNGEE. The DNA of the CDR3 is TGTGCCAGCAGCGTCACCGGACAGGGAGGGTTTAATTCACCCCTCCACTTT. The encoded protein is CASSVTGQGGFNSPLHF.

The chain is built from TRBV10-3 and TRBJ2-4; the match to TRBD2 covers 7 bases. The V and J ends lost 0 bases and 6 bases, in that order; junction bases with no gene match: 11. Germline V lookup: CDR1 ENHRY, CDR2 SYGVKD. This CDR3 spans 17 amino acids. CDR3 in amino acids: CAISESSSSGKTNIQYF. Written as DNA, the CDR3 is TGTGCCATCAGTGAGTCGAGTTCCAGCGGGAAAACAAACATTCAGTACTTC.

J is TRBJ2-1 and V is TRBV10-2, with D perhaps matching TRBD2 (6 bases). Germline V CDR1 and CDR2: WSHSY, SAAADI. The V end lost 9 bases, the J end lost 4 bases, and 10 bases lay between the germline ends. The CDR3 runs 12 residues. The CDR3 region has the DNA TGCGCCAGTAGGGACTGGTACAATGAGCAGTTCTTC. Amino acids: CASRDWYNEQFF.

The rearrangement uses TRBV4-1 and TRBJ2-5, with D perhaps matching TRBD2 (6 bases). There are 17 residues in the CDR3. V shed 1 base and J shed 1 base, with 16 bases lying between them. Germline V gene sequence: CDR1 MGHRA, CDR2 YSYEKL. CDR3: CASSQVTGRGFQETQYF. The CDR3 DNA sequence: TGCGCCAGCAGCCAAGTAACCGGGCGGGGATTCCAAGAGACCCAGTACTTC.